The T cell receptor (beta chain) described here comes from a study of cytomegalovirus exposure and HLA in healthy donors. Study-wide findings and caveats: Cytomegalovirus association was assigned to about 180 TCR beta chains. Rarity held for most TCR sequences, but there were some public TCRs that occurred in many donors.

TCRdb's table, derived via immunoSEQ multiplex PCR, lists solely in-frame clones and lacks some. The sample holds roughly 260,000 clones; around 89% are singletons and the top ten take 0.37%. Details on this clone: What it binds is not known.

The V and J ends lost 2 bases and 0 bases respectively, with 4 bases between them. The CDR3 consists of 13 residues. Germline lookup yields CDR1 MDHEN and CDR2 SYDVKM. The donors were part of the validation cohort of 95 to 150 subjects. That cohort was separate from the first cohort, which comprised 700 or so subjects. The chain combines TRBV28 with TRBJ1-1; D is unclear. The sequence derives from a woman younger than 35 in good health and CMV-seronegative. The sample taken for sequencing was PBMCs. The CDR3 coding sequence is TGTGCCAGCAGTTTAGGCATGAACACTGAAGCTTTCTTT. Amino acids: CASSLGMNTEAFF.